This T cell receptor beta chain emerged from a study of shared T cell receptors in the human thymus. Assay used: immunoSEQ multiplex PCR; TCRdb lists only in-frame clones, some missing. The data contain around 730,000 clones, around 85% of them seen just once; the ten biggest clones take up over 0.008%. In this sample, this clone turned up a few times. The same data also contributed to another study, on human thymus T cells. Per that study: Infants, healthy and Finnish, who were having corrective surgery for congenital heart defects served as donors. During corrective heart surgery, resections were taken, and the thymus tissue came from them. In thymic and blood repertoires alike, V and J usage looked biased. As related research reported, thymic repertoires overlapped highly among unrelated individuals.

The sequencing input was thymocytes. The receptor was derived from a girl under three years old with a congenital heart defect.

The CDR3 bases are TGTGCCAGCAGCCCACACGAGACAGGCCTCTTCTCTGGAAACACCATATATTTT. It specifies CASSPHETGLFSGNTIYF. This chain joins TRBV7-6 and TRBJ1-3; perhaps TRBD1 as D (6 bases). V was pared by 5 bases and J by 0 bases, with 20 bases between. Germline CDR1 is SGHVS and CDR2 is FNYEAQ. The CDR3 runs to 18 residues. Together with reference TRBV7-6 and TRBJ1-3, the CDR3 gives the full variable domain: GAGVSQSPRYKVTKRGQDVALRCDPISGHVSLYWYRQALGQGPEFLTYFNYEAQQDKSGLPNDRFSAERPEGSISTLTIQRTEQRDSAMYRCASSPHETGLFSGNTIYFGEGSWLTVV.